This T cell receptor beta chain is from a study of cytomegalovirus exposure and HLA in healthy donors. Generated by immunoSEQ multiplex PCR, the TCRdb table keeps only in-frame clones and is missing some. The table shows under 200,000 clones, with roughly 81% occurring only once. This clone was seen only a few times. CDR1 is WNHNN and CDR2 is SYGVQD in the germline V gene (reference sequence). The V gene end was trimmed by 2 bases and the J gene end by 5 bases; junction bases not matched to a gene: 8. The CDR3 is made up of 15 amino acids. The sequenced sample consisted of PBMCs. V is TRBV10-1 and J is TRBJ1-1; 7 bases map to TRBD1. This clonotype originated in a woman in her 30s in good health and CMV-seronegative. The CDR3 here is CASSETVTGWTEAFF. CDR3 nucleotide sequence: TGCGCCAGCAGTGAGACGGTGACAGGGTGGACTGAAGCTTTCTTT.